The 17 T cell receptor beta chains below all came from one sample that was sequenced in a study of blood T cells in healthy people across ages. PCR was performed a second time for roughly 6 to 12 cycles using a sample-barcoded 5' primer and a J-beta primer mix. TCRdb re-called the 5' RACE reads with MiXCR, one entry per CDR3 protein. This table has 1.2 million to 1.5 million distinct CDR3 sequences, 40% to 50% appearing once. Specimen: blood. Receptors originate from a woman between 18 and 30 years old in good health.

The chain has TRBV9 and TRBJ2-7; 7 nucleotides agree with TRBD1. Germline V lookup: CDR1 SGDLS, CDR2 YYNGEE. The CDR3 is 15 residues long. The V segment lost 4 bases and the J segment 0 bases; nucleotides outside the gene matches: 7. The DNA for the CDR3 is TGTGCCAGCAGCTTTTCCGGACAGGCCTCCTACGAGCAGTACTTC. Protein sequence: CASSFSGQASYEQYF.

This chain connects TRBV4-1 to TRBJ2-1; D perhaps matches TRBD1 (5 bases). CDR3 size: 13 residues. V was cut by 1 base and J by 15 bases, with 16 bases left in between. Germline CDR1 is MGHRA and CDR2 is YSYEKL. CDR3 coding DNA: TGCGCCAGCAGCCAAGGGGGCGGCCAAAAGAGGTTCTTC. Translation gives CASSQGGGQKRFF.

This clonotype was picked up a small number of times. V gene TRBV27 combines with J gene TRBJ2-1; either TRBD1 or TRBD2 may fit D (5 bases each). Between the trimmed V and J ends, which lost 1 base and 7 bases, there was a span of 11 bases. Germline CDR1 and CDR2: MNHEY and SMNVEV (reference sequence). The CDR3 has 14 residues. CDR3: CASSLLGVRNEQFF. As DNA, the CDR3 is TGTGCCAGCAGTTTATTGGGGGTAAGGAATGAGCAGTTCTTC.

This chain joins TRBV6-1 and TRBJ2-1, with D perhaps assigned TRBD1 or TRBD2 (6 bases each). The CDR3 consists of 16 residues. The V gene lost 5 bases and the J gene lost 2 bases, with 16 bases spanning the gap. CDR1 is MNHNS, CDR2 SASEGT, per germline. The chain's CDR3 is CASSTGGRLAYNEQFF. DNA of the CDR3: TGTGCCAGCAGTACTGGGGGGCGCCTCGCCTACAATGAGCAGTTCTTC.

On this clonotype itself: The germline gene is not matched at one end of the junction; a read error may be the cause. The chain joins TRBV7-9 to TRBJ1-2; no clear D gene. This CDR3 spans 11 amino acids. Germline CDR1 and CDR2: SEHNR and FQNEAQ (reference sequence). CDR3 coding DNA: TGTACCAGCACCGCCGACTATGGCTACACCTTC. Encoded protein: CTSTADYGYTF. The variable domain in full, with the rest retrieved from reference TRBV7-9 and TRBJ1-2, is DTGVSQNPRHKITKRGQNVTFRCDPISEHNRLYWYRQTLGQGPEFLTYFQNEAQLEKSRLLSDRFSAERPKGSFSTLEIQRTEQGDSAMYLCTSTADYGYTFGSGTRLTVV.

This clonotype appeared many times. V is TRBV20-1 and J is TRBJ2-5, with no clear D. V lost 3 bases, J lost 5 bases, and 10 bases lay in between. The germline V gene has CDR1 DFQATT and CDR2 SNEGSKA (reference sequence). The CDR3 loop spans 12 amino acids. The CDR3 loop reads CSASNQKETQYF. The DNA of the CDR3 is TGCAGTGCTAGTAACCAGAAGGAGACCCAGTACTTC.

This sequence joins TRBV20-1 and TRBJ1-5, with D uncertain. CDR3 length equals 17 residues. V lost 1 base and J 6 bases, leaving 22 bases between the germline ends. The germline V gene has CDR1 DFQATT and CDR2 SNEGSKA (reference sequence). This CDR3 reads CSARASGVGVLFQPQHF. For the CDR3, the DNA is TGCAGTGCTAGAGCTTCGGGCGTTGGGGTGTTGTTTCAGCCCCAGCATTTT.

This clonotype has ten or more counts. The chain carries TRBV7-4 and TRBJ1-5; possibly TRBD1 for D (6 bases). The CDR3 spans 19 residues. The V gene's germline CDR1 is SGHVT and CDR2 SQSDAQ. V lost 1 base to trimming and J lost 0 bases, with 19 bases between them. The CDR3 spells CASSLEVGAGAISNQPQHF. CDR3 DNA: TGTGCCAGCAGCTTAGAGGTGGGGGCAGGAGCAATTAGCAATCAGCCCCAGCATTTT.

The chain recombines TRBV6-2 or TRBV6-3 with TRBJ2-2, with TRBD1 matching 8 bases. This CDR3 is 17 amino acids long. V lost 1 base and J lost 8; bases outside the gene matches: 12. CDR1 is MNHEY, CDR2 SVGEGT, per germline. The CDR3 DNA sequence: TGTGCCAGCAGTTACTTCCCGGGACAGGCTATTGGAGGGGAGCTGTTTTTT. Its translation is CASSYFPGQAIGGELFF.

This clonotype was counted between two and nine times. The chain employs TRBV6-2 or TRBV6-3 and TRBJ2-7, with 8 bases identical to TRBD1. The V segment lost 6 bases and the J segment 4 bases; nucleotides outside the gene matches: 8. This CDR3 has 14 residues. The germline CDR1 and CDR2 sequences are MNHEY and SVGEGT. CDR3 DNA: TGTGCCAGCAGGTTCCGGACAGGGACTTACGAGCAGTACTTC. Translated: CASRFRTGTYEQYF.

This clonotype has more than one count but fewer than ten. The chain joins TRBV20-1 to TRBJ2-1; tentative D call: TRBD2 (5 bases). This CDR3 is built from 13 residues. Germline values: CDR1 DFQATT, CDR2 SNEGSKA (reference sequence). Trimming stripped 3 bases from V and 6 bases from J, with 12 bases between. The CDR3 bases are TGCAGTGCTAGTGAGGGTGGGGTCAATGAGCAGTTCTTC. It is translated as CSASEGGVNEQFF.

The gene calls are TRBV11-2 and TRBJ2-2; the match to TRBD2 covers 7 bases. Germline V gene sequence: CDR1 SGHAT, CDR2 FQNNGV. The V gene end was trimmed by 6 bases and the J gene end by 5 bases; junction bases not matched to a gene: 12. CDR3 length equals 16 residues. The CDR3 DNA reads TGTGCCAGCAGAGCGGTCGGCGGCGGGAGAACCGGGGAGCTGTTTTTT. Translated, it gives CASRAVGGGRTGELFF.

There are a few counts of this clonotype. The gene calls are TRBV2 and TRBJ2-7, with a possible D match to TRBD2 (6 bases). The germline V gene encodes CDR1 SNHLY and CDR2 FYNNEI. CDR3 length: 14 amino acids. Trimming pared 3 bases from V and 7 bases from J, leaving 16 bases between. DNA for the CDR3: TGTGCCAGCAGTGATGGCGGGATACTTCGGGAGCAGTACTTC. Residues: CASSDGGILREQYF.

V and J are TRBV6-2 or TRBV6-3 and TRBJ2-3; the match to TRBD2 covers 15 bases. There are 19 residues in the CDR3. Per the germline V gene, CDR1 is MNHEY and CDR2 is SVGEGT. Trimming took 2 bases from V and 3 from J; bases not matched to a gene: 9. The CDR3 nucleotides read TGTGCCAGCAGTTACCCAGGGACTAGCGGGGGGATTGAGACAGATACGCAGTATTTT. It codes for CASSYPGTSGGIETDTQYF.

This clonotype was counted a few times. The V and J genes are TRBV27 and TRBJ2-3, with TRBD2 as a possible D gene (6 bases). V gave up 2 bases and J gave up 1 base, with 22 bases separating them. CDR1 and CDR2 (germline): MNHEY, SMNVEV (reference sequence). The CDR3 consists of 19 residues. DNA of the CDR3: TGTGCCAGCAGTTTACCCCCTTCGATTTGGCGGGGACGCACAGATACGCAGTATTTT. Its protein product is CASSLPPSIWRGRTDTQYF.

This sequence joins TRBV25-1 and TRBJ2-7; D is unclear. The CDR3 is 14 residues long. CDR1 is MGHDK, CDR2 SYGVNS, per germline. The ends were cut back, 1 base at V and 3 bases at J, with 10 bases in the middle. The CDR3 DNA reads TGTGCCAGCAGTGAATTGGACGGATACTACGAGCAGTACTTC. Amino acid sequence: CASSELDGYYEQYF.

This chain uses TRBV5-1 with TRBJ1-2; D might be TRBD1 (6 bases). This CDR3 is built from 11 residues. Germline V CDR1 and CDR2: SGHRS, YFSETQ. Trimming cost V 10 bases and J 6 bases, with 13 bases left between them. The CDR3 protein is CAGTRGDGYTF. CDR3 sequence (DNA): TGCGCCGGCACCAGGGGAGATGGCTACACCTTC.